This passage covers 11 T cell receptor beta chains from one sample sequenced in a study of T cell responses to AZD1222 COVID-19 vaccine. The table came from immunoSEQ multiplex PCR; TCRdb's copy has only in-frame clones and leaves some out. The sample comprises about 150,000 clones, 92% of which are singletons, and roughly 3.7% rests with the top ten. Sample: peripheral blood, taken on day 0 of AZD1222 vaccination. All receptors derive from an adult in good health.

The CDR3 coding sequence is TGTGCCACCAGTGCTATCGGACTAGCGGGAGGGCCTCCTGCCGAGCAGTACTTC. This gives the protein CATSAIGLAGGPPAEQYF. The chain has TRBV24-1 and TRBJ2-7, with 15 bases fitting TRBD2. CDR1 is KGHDR, CDR2 SFDVKD, per germline. The CDR3 is 18 residues long. The trim removed 5 bases at V and 6 bases at J, leaving 13 bases unmatched.

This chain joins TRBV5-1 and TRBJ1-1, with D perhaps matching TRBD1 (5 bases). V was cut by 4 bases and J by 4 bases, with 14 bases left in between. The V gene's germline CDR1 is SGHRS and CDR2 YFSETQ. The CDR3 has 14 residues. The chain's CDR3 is CASSLRGDRTEAFF. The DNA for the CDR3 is TGCGCCAGCAGCCTGCGTGGGGACCGCACTGAAGCTTTCTTT.

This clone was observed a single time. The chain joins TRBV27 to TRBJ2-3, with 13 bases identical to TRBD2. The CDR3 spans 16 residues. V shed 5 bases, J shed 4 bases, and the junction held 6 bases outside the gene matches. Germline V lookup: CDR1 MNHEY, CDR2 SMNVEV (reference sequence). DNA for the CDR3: TGTGCCAGCAGTCACAGACTAGCGGGAGGCCCAGATACGCAGTATTTT. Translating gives CASSHRLAGGPDTQYF.

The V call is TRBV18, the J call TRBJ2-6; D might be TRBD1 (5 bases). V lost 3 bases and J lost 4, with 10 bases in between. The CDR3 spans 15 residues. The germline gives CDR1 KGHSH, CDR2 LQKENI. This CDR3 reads CASSPRQSGANVLTF. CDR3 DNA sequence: TGTGCCAGCTCACCGCGACAGTCGGGGGCCAACGTCCTGACTTTC.

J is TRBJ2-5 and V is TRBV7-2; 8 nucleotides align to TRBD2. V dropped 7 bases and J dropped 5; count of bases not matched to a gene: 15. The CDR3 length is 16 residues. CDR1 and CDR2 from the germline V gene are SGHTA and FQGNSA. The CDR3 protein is CASNLNVAGPRETQYF. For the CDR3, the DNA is TGTGCCAGCAACCTGAACGTAGCGGGGCCTCGTGAGACCCAGTACTTC.

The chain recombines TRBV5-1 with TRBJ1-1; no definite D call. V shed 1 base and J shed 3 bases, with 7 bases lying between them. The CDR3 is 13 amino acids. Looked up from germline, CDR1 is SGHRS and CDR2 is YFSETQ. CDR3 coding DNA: TGCGCCAGCAGCTTGACGGTATACACTGAAGCTTTCTTT. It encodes CASSLTVYTEAFF.

CDR3 bases: TGTGCCAGTAGTACTGGACTAGCGGGGCTTGGGACGCAGTATTTT. Translated, it gives CASSTGLAGLGTQYF. V is TRBV19 and J is TRBJ2-3; 12 positions match TRBD2. Germline loops: CDR1 LNHDA, CDR2 SQIVND (reference sequence). After removal of 4 bases from V and 9 bases from J, the junction contained 8 bases not matched to a gene. The CDR3 length is 15 residues.

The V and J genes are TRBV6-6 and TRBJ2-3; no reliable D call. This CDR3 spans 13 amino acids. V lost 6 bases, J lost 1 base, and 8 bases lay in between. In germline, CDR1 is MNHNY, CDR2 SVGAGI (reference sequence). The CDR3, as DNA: TGTGCCAGCAGGGATCAAGGCACAGATACGCAGTATTTT. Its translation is CASRDQGTDTQYF.

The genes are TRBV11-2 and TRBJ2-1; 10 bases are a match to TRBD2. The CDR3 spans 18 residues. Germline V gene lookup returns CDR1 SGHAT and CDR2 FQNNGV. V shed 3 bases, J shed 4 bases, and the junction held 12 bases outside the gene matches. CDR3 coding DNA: TGTGCCAGCAGCTTTCTAGCGGGAGCCTCCGGGGGGTACAATGAGCAGTTCTTC. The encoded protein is CASSFLAGASGGYNEQFF.

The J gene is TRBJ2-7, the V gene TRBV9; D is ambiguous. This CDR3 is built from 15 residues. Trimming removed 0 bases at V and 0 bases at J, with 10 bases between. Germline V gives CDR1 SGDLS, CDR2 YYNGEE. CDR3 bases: TGTGCCAGCAGCGTAGGAGAAGGAAGCTCCTACGAGCAGTACTTC. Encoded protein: CASSVGEGSSYEQYF.

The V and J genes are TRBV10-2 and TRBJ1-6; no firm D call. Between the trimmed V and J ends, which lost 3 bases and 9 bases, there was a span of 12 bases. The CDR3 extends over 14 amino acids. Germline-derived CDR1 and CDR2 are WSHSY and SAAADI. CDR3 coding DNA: TGCGCCAGCAGTGATATCGGGAACCCTTCACCCCTCCACTTT. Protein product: CASSDIGNPSPLHF.